This record looks at one T cell receptor (beta chain) sequence and its context. The antigen remains undetermined. The data are from a study of shared clonotypes between healthy human individuals. General observations from the study: Sampling included only blood; tissue repertoires likely differ.

TCRdb's table, derived via immunoSEQ multiplex PCR, lists solely in-frame clones and lacks some. Of about 2.4 million clones detected, 80% to 95% appear once; the ten largest clones hold around 0.4%. CDR3 length equals 13 residues. The germline V gene encodes CDR1 LNHNV and CDR2 YYDKDF (reference sequence). V was clipped by 8 bases and J by 1 base, with 9 bases between them. The material sequenced was naive CD4+ T cells from PBMCs. Subset of the sample: CD45RA+ positively selected. The chain joins TRBV15 to TRBJ2-1; D unclear. This TCR came from a man aged 18 to 30 in good health. Some clones in this sample may be carry-over from other donors' samples. The CDR3 sequence is CATGKNSYNEQFF. Here the CDR3 DNA reads TGTGCCACCGGGAAAAATTCCTACAATGAGCAGTTCTTC.